A selection of T cell receptor beta chains follows, all from one sample in a study of blood T cells in healthy people across ages. MiXCR, applied by TCRdb to the 5' RACE reads, yields one record per CDR3 protein. The top ten clones hold 35% to 40% of a sample with hundreds of thousands of distinct CDR3 sequences, roughly three fifths of them seen once. Sequenced input: blood. All receptors come from a man between 60 and 75 years old in good health. Both conserved end residues are part of each CDR3. Each record gives: D gene, V gene, J gene, clone size, CDR3 protein, CDR3 DNA. D genes are given only for firm matches. Size values are once, few and many counts, or a class for expanded clones, and some rows have none.

d_gene: .; v_gene: TRBV29-1; j_gene: TRBJ1-2; abundance: few; CDR3aa: CSVELRTALTF; CDR3nt: TGCAGCGTTGAATTGAGGACGGCCCTCACCTTC
d_gene: .; v_gene: TRBV10-3; j_gene: TRBJ2-1; abundance: many; CDR3aa: CAISEGLLGYNEQFF; CDR3nt: TGTGCCATCAGTGAGGGCCTCTTAGGGTACAATGAGCAGTTCTTC
d_gene: .; v_gene: TRBV25-1; j_gene: TRBJ1-1; abundance: .; CDR3aa: CASSEAGRWTEAFF; CDR3nt: TGTGCCAGCAGTGAGGCAGGTCGGTGGACTGAAGCTTTCTTT
d_gene: .; v_gene: TRBV5-1; j_gene: TRBJ2-5; abundance: .; CDR3aa: CASSPGLDRMETQYF; CDR3nt: TGCGCCAGCAGCCCGGGACTCGACAGGATGGAGACCCAGTACTTC
d_gene: TRBD1; v_gene: TRBV20-1; j_gene: TRBJ2-7; abundance: many; CDR3aa: CSARPGGLAGYEQYF; CDR3nt: TGCAGTGCTAGGCCAGGGGGCCTCGCAGGGTACGAGCAGTACTTC
d_gene: .; v_gene: TRBV3-1; j_gene: TRBJ2-5; abundance: .; CDR3aa: CASSQDRGTRRYF; CDR3nt: TGTGCCAGCAGCCAAGATCGAGGGACTCGCCGGTACTTC
d_gene: .; v_gene: TRBV29-1; j_gene: TRBJ2-1; abundance: few; CDR3aa: CSVGLRGNEQFF; CDR3nt: TGCAGCGTTGGGCTCCGGGGCAATGAGCAGTTCTTC
d_gene: .; v_gene: TRBV3-1; j_gene: TRBJ2-5; abundance: few; CDR3aa: CASSRLKETQYF; CDR3nt: TGTGCCAGCAGCCGGTTAAAAGAGACCCAGTACTTC
d_gene: .; v_gene: TRBV5-1; j_gene: TRBJ2-7; abundance: .; CDR3aa: CASSLEGLGPSYEQYF; CDR3nt: TGCGCCAGCAGCTTGGAAGGTCTGGGGCCCTCCTACGAGCAGTACTTC
d_gene: .; v_gene: TRBV29-1; j_gene: TRBJ1-4; abundance: .; CDR3aa: CSAQGSNEKLFF; CDR3nt: TGCAGCGCCCAGGGGTCCAATGAAAAACTGTTTTTT
d_gene: TRBD1; v_gene: TRBV11-2; j_gene: TRBJ2-5; abundance: few; CDR3aa: CASSGRDRGQTQYF; CDR3nt: TGTGCCAGCAGCGGACGGGACAGGGGGCAGACCCAGTACTTC